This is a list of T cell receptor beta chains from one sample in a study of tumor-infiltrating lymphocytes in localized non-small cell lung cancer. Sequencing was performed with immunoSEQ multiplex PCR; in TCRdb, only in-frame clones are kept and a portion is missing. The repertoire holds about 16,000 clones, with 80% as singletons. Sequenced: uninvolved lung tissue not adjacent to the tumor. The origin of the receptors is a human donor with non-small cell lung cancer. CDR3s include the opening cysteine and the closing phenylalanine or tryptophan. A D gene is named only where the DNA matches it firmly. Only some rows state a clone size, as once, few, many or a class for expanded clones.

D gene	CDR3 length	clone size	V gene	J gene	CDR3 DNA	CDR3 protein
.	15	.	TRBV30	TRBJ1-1	TGTGCCTGGAGTGTTTCCTCAGGGATAATCACTGAAGCTTTCTTT	CAWSVSSGIITEAFF
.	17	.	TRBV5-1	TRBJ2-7	TGCGCCAGCAGCTTGGTTTCACAAGACTTCCCACCCTACGAGCAGTACTTC	CASSLVSQDFPPYEQYF
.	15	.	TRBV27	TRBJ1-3	TGTGCCAGCAGTTTAGATAAGGGAATTGGAAACACCATATATTTT	CASSLDKGIGNTIYF
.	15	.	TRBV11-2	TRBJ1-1	TGTGCCAGCAGCTTTGGACTCCCTGTTTGGTCTGAAGCTTTCTTT	CASSFGLPVWSEAFF
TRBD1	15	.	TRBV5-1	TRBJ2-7	TGCGCCAGCAGCCCAACCTCGGGACAGGTATACGAGCAGTACTTC	CASSPTSGQVYEQYF
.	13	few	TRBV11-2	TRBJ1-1	TGTGCCAGCAGCTCACAGGGAGGGACTGAAGCTTTCTTT	CASSSQGGTEAFF
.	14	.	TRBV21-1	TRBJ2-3	TGTGCCGGGGGACTAGGGGGTTACACAGATACGCAGTATTTT	CAGGLGGYTDTQYF
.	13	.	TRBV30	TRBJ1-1	TGTGCCTGGAGTAGGAACAGGAACACTGAAGCTTTCTTT	CAWSRNRNTEAFF
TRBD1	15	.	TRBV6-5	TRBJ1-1	TGTGCCAGCAGACTTACGACAGGGGCGAACACTGAAGCTTTCTTT	CASRLTTGANTEAFF
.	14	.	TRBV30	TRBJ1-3	TGTGCCTGGAGTCGACAGCAGTTTGGAAACACCATATATTTT	CAWSRQQFGNTIYF
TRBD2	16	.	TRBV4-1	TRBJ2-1	TGCGCCAGCAGCCAAGGGATCGGCCCGGGACTACGCGAGCAGTTCTTC	CASSQGIGPGLREQFF